This T cell receptor beta chain was recorded in a study of response to subunit inactivated influenza vaccine (dated by TCRdb to the late 2010s). Study-level background: To follow how T cells responded to a trivalent subunit inactivated influenza vaccine, the researchers relied on deep quantitative profiling of the T cell receptor repertoire.

Paper-wide results and their limitations: It was suggested by the authors that each seasonal influenza vaccination may recruit only a limited number of new T cells.

To prepare the library, RT-PCR was applied. This sample was sequenced with an Illumina HiSeq 2500. TCRdb passed the public sequencing reads through fastp at Q25 and MiXCR, retaining productive beta sequences. Every CDR3 protein is listed once, alongside the most common genes and DNA of its rows. This sample holds 650,000 to 850,000 distinct CDR3 sequences; more than 11% were observed only once. The ten most abundant clones make up around 6.5% of the sample. This clonotype was recorded many times. The antigen this receptor binds is unknown. Per-nucleotide qualities are absent, and no much larger clonotype sits a single base away. The germline V gene specifies MDHEN as CDR1 and SYDVKM as CDR2. Spanning cysteine to phenylalanine, the CDR3 consists of 13 amino acids. The DNA shown is the 39-base CDR3, in frame from base 1. V is shortened by 4 bases, J by 7 bases, and the region joining them spans 11 bases.

This sequence uses TRBV28 and TRBJ1-5; the D gene is possibly TRBD1, with 5 bases matching. The sequenced sample was PBMCs from blood, obtained about 14 days before vaccination. This TCR was sampled from a man aged 45 to 65 who received an inactivated influenza vaccine. Donor details come from another sample of the same person, matched by shared clones. The bases read TGTGCCAGCAGTTCCGGGACTCGCCAGCCCCAGCATTTT. It codes for CASSSGTRQPQHF.